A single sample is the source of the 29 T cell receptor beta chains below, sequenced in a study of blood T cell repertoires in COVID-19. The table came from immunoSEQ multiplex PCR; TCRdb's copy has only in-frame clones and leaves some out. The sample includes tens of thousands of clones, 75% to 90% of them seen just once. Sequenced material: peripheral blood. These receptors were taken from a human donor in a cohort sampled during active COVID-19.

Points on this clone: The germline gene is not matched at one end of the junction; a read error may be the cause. CDR3 sequence (DNA): TGTGCTAGCACCCTCGGACTGGCCAACACAGATACGCAGTATTTT. It yields the protein CASTLGLANTDTQYF. The J gene is TRBJ2-3, the V gene TRBV7-7; D perhaps matches TRBD2 (5 bases). The germline V gene has CDR1 SSHAT and CDR2 FNYEAQ (reference sequence). CDR3 size: 15 residues.

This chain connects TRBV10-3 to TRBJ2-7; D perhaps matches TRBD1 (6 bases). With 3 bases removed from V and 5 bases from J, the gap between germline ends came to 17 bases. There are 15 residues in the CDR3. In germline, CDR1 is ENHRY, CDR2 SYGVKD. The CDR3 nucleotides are TGTGCCATCAGTGACCAGAGGGGGACGATGGACGAGCAGTACTTC. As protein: CAISDQRGTMDEQYF.

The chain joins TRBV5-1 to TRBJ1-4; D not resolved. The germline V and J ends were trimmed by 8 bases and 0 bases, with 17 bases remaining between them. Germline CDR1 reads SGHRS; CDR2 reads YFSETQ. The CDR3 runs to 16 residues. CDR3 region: CASRPAGTATNEKLFF. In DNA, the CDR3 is TGCGCCAGTAGACCGGCGGGAACCGCAACTAATGAAAAACTGTTTTTT.

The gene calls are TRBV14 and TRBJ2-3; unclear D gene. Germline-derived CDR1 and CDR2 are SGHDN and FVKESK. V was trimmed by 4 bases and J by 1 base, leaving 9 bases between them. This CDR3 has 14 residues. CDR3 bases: TGTGCCAGCAGCCGAAATGTAGGCACAGATACGCAGTATTTT. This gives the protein CASSRNVGTDTQYF.

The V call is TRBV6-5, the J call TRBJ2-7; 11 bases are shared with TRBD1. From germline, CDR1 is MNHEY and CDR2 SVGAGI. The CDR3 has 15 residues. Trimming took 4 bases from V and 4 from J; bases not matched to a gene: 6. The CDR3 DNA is TGTGCCAGCAGTTCCTCCGGGACAGGGGGTTACGAGCAGTACTTC. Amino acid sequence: CASSSSGTGGYEQYF.

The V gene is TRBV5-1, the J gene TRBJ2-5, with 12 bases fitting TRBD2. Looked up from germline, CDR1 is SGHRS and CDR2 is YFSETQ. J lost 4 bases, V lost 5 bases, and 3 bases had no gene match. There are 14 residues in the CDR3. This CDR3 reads CASRPGLAGETQYF. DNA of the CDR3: TGCGCCAGCAGGCCGGGACTAGCGGGAGAGACCCAGTACTTC. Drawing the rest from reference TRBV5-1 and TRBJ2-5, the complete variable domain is KAGVTQTPRYLIKTRGQQVTLSCSPISGHRSVSWYQQTPGQGLQFLFEYFSETQRNKGNFPGRFSGRQFSNSRSEMNVSTLELGDSALYLCASRPGLAGETQYFGPGTRLLVL.

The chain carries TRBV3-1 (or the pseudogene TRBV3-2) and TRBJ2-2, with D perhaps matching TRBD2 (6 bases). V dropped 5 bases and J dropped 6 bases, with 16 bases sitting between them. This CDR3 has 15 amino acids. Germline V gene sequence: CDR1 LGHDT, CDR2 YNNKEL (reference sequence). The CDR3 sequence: CASSASRLGAGELFF. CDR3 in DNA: TGTGCCAGCAGCGCTTCGAGACTAGGGGCCGGGGAGCTGTTTTTT.

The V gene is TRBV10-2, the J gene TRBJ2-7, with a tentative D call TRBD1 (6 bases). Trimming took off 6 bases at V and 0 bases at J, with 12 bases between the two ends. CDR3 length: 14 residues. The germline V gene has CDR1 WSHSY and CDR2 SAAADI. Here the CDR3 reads CASRDLQGSYEQYF. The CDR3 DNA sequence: TGCGCCAGCAGGGATTTACAGGGCTCCTACGAGCAGTACTTC.

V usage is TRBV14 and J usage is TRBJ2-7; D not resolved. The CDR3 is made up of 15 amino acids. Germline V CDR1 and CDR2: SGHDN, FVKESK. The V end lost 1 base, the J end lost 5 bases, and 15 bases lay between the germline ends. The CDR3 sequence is CASSQVVAARHEQYF. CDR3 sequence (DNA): TGTGCCAGCAGCCAAGTAGTGGCGGCTAGGCACGAGCAGTACTTC.

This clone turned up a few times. This CDR3 is CATSREGLGLNTEAFF. As DNA, the CDR3 is TGTGCCACCAGCAGAGAAGGTCTGGGCCTCAACACTGAAGCTTTCTTT. The chain combines TRBV15 with TRBJ1-1; D is uncertain. Germline V lookup: CDR1 LNHNV, CDR2 YYDKDF (reference sequence). Trimming cost V 0 bases and J 2 bases, with 13 bases left between them. This CDR3 is built from 16 residues.

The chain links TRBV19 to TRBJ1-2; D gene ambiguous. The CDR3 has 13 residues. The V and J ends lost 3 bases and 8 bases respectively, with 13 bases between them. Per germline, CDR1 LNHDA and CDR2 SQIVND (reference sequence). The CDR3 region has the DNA TGTGCCAGTAGTATGAGCCGGGGTGGGGGCTACACCTTC. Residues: CASSMSRGGGYTF.

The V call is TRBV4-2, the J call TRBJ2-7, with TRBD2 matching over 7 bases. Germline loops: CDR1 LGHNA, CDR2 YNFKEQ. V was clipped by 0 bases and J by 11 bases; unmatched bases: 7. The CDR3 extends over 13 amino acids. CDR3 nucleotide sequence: TGTGCCAGCAGCCAAGAAAACGGACTAGAAAAGTACTTC. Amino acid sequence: CASSQENGLEKYF.

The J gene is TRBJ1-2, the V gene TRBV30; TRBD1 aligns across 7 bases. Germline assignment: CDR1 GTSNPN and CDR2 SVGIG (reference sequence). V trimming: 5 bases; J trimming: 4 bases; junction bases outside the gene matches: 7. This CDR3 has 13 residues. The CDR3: CAWFRDRPYGYTF. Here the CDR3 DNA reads TGTGCCTGGTTCCGGGACAGACCCTATGGCTACACCTTC.

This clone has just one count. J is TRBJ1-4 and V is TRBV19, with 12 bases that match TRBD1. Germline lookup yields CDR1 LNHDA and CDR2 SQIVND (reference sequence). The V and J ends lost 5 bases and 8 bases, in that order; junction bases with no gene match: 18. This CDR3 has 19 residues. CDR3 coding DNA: TGTGCCAGTAGTCAAAACGTGGGGACAGGGGGCATTAAAAAGGAAAAACTGTTTTTT. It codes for CASSQNVGTGGIKKEKLFF.

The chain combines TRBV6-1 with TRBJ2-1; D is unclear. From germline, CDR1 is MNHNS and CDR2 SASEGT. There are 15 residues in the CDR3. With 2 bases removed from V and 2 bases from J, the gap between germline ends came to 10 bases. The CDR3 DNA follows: TGTGCCAGCAGTGAACCTGGCACAACCTACAATGAGCAGTTCTTC. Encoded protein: CASSEPGTTYNEQFF.

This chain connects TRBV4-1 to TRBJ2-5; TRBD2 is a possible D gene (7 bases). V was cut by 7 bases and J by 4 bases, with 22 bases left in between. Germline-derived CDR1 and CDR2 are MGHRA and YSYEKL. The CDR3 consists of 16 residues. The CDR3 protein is CASKLGGGGGVETQYF. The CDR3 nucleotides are TGCGCCAGCAAACTTGGAGGAGGCGGGGGCGTAGAGACCCAGTACTTC.

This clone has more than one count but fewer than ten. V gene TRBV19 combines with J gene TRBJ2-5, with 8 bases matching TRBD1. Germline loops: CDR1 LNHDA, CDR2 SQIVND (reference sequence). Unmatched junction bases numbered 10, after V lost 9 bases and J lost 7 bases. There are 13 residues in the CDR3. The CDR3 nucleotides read TGTGCCAGGAAGACAGGGGTGATGGGGACCCAGTACTTC. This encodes CARKTGVMGTQYF. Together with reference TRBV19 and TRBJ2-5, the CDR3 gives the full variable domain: DGGITQSPKYLFRKEGQNVTLSCEQNLNHDAMYWYRQDPGQGLRLIYYSQIVNDFQKGDIAEGYSVSREKKESFPLTVTSAQKNPTAFYLCARKTGVMGTQYFGPGTRLLVL.

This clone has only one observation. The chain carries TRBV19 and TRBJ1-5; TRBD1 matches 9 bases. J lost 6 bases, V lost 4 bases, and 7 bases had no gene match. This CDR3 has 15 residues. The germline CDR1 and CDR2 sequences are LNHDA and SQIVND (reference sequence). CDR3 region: CASSTSGTGIQPQHF. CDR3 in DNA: TGTGCCAGTAGTACCTCCGGGACAGGGATTCAGCCCCAGCATTTT.

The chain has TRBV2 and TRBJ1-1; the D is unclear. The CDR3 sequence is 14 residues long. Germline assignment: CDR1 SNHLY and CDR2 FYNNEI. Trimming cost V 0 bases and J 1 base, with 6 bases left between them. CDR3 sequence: CASSEARGNTEAFF. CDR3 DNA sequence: TGTGCCAGCAGTGAAGCACGGGGGAACACTGAAGCTTTCTTT.

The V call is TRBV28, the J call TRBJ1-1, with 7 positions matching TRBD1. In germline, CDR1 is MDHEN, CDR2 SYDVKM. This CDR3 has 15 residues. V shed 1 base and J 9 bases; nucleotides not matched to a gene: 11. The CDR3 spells CASSLLTGQTTQAFF. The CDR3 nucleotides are TGTGCCAGCAGTTTATTGACAGGGCAAACAACTCAAGCTTTCTTT. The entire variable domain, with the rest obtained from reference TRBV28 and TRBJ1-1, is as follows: DVKVTQSSRYLVKRTGEKVFLECVQDMDHENMFWYRQDPGLGLRLIYFSYDVKMKEKGDIPEGYSVSREKKERFSLILESASTNQTSMYLCASSLLTGQTTQAFFGQGTRLTVV.

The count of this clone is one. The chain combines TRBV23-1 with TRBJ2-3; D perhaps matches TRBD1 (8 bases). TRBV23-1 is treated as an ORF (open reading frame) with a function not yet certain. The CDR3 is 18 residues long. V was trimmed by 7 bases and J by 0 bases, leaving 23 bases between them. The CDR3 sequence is CASTHGQGGGWSTDTQYF. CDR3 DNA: TGCGCCAGCACCCACGGACAGGGAGGGGGATGGAGCACAGATACGCAGTATTTT.

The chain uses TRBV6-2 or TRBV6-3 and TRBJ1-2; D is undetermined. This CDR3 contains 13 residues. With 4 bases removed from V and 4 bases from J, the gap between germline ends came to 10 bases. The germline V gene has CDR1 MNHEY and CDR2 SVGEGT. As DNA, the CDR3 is TGTGCCAGCAGTTCGCAGTTATCCTATGGCTACACCTTC. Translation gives CASSSQLSYGYTF.

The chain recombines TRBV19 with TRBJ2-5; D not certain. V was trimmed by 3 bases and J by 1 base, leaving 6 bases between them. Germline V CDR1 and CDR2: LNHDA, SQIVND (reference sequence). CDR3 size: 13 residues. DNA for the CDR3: TGTGCCAGTAGTATGAACACCCAAGAGACCCAGTACTTC. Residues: CASSMNTQETQYF.

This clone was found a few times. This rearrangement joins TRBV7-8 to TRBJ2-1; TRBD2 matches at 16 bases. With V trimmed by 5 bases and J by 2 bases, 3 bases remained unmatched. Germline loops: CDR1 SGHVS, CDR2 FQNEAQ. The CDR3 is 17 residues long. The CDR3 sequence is CASSQGTSGRAYNEQFF. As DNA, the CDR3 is TGTGCCAGCAGCCAAGGGACTAGCGGGAGGGCCTACAATGAGCAGTTCTTC.

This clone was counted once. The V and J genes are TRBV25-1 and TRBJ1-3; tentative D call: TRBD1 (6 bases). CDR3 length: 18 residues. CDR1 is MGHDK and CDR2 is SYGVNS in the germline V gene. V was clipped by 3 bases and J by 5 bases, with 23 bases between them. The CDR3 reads CASSDRDISWVGRNTIYF. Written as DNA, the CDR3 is TGTGCCAGCAGTGACCGGGACATATCTTGGGTAGGAAGAAACACCATATATTTT.

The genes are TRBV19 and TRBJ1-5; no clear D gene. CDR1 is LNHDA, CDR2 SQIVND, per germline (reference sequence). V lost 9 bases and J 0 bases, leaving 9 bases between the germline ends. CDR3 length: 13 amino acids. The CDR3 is CASRGNSNQPQHF. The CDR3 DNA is TGTGCCAGCCGAGGGAATAGCAATCAGCCCCAGCATTTT.

The CDR3 coding sequence is TGTGCCTGGAGTGAAGGTTGGGGCAGTTTGAACACTGAAGCTTTCTTT. Translated, it gives CAWSEGWGSLNTEAFF. The J gene is TRBJ1-1, the V gene TRBV30, with D maybe TRBD1 (5 bases). In germline, CDR1 is GTSNPN, CDR2 SVGIG (reference sequence). There are 16 residues in the CDR3. V was trimmed by 1 base and J by 0 bases, leaving 15 bases between them.

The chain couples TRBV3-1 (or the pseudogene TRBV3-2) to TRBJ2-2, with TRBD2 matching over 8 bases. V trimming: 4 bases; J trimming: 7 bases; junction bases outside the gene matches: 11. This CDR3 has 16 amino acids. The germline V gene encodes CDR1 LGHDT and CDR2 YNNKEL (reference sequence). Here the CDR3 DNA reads TGTGCCAGCAGCCCCGGCCCCGGGGGGGGGTTCGGGGAGCTGTTTTTT. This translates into CASSPGPGGGFGELFF.

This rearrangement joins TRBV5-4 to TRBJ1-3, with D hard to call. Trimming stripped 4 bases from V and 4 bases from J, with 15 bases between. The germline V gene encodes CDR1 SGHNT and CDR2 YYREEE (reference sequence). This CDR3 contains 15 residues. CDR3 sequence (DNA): TGTGCCAGCAGCCCAGACATCGGCTCCGGAAACACCATATATTTT. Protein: CASSPDIGSGNTIYF.